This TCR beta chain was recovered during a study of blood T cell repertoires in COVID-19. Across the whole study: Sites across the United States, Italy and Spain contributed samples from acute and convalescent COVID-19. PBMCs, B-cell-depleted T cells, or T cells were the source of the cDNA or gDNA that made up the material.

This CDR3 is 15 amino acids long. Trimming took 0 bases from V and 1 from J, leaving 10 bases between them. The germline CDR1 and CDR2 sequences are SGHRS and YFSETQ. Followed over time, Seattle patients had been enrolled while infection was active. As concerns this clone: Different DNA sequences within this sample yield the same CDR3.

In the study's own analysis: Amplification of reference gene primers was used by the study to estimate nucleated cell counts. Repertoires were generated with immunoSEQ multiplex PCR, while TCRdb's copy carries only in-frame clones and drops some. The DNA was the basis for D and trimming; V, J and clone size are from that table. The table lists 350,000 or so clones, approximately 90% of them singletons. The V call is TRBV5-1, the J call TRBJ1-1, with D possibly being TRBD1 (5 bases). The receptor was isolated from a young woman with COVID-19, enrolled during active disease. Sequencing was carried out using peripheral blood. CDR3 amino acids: CASSLVGQGNTEAFF. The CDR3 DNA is TGCGCCAGCAGCTTGGTAGGCCAGGGGAACACTGAAGCTTTCTTT.